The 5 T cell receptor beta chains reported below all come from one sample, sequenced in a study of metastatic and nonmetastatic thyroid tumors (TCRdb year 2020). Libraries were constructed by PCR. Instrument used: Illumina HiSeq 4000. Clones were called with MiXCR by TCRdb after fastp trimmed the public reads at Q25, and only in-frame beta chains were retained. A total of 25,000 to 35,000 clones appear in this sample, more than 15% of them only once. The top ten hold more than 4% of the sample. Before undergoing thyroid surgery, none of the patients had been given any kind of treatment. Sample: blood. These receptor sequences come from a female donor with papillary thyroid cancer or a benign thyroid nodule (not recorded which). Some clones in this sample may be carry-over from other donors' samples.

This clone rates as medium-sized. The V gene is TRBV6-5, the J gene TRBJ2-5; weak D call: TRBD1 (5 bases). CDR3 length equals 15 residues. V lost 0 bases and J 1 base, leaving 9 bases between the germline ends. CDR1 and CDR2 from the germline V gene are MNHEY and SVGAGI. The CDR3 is CASSYSIDSQETQYF. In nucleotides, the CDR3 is TGTGCCAGCAGTTACTCGATCGACAGCCAAGAGACCCAGTACTTC.

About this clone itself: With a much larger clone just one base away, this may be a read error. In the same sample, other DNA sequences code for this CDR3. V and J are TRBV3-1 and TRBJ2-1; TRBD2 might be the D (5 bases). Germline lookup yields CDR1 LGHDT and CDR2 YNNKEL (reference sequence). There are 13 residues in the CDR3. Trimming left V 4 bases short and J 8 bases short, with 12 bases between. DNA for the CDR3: TGTGCCAGCAGCCGTATGAGGGTTGATGAGCAGTTCTTC. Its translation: CASSRMRVDEQFF.

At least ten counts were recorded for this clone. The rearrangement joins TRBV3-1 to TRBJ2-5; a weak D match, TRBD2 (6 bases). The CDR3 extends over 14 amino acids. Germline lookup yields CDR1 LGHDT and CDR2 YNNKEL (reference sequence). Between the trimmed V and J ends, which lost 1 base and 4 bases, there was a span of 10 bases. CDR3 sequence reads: CASSQAGTGETQYF. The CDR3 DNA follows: TGTGCCAGCAGCCAAGCAGGGACTGGAGAGACCCAGTACTTC.

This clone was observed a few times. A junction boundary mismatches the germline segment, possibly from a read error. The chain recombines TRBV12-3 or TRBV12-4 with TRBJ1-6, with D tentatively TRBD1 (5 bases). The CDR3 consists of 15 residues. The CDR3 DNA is TGTGCCAGCACCACCCGGGACTGGGGAAATTCGCCCCTCCACTTT. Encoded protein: CASTTRDWGNSPLHF.

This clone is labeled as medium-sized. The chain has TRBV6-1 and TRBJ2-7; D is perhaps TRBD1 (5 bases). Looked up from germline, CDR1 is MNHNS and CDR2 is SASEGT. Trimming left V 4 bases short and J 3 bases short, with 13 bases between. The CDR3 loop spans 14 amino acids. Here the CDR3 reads CASSGGRANYEQYF. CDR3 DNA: TGTGCCAGCAGTGGAGGCAGGGCGAACTACGAGCAGTACTTC.